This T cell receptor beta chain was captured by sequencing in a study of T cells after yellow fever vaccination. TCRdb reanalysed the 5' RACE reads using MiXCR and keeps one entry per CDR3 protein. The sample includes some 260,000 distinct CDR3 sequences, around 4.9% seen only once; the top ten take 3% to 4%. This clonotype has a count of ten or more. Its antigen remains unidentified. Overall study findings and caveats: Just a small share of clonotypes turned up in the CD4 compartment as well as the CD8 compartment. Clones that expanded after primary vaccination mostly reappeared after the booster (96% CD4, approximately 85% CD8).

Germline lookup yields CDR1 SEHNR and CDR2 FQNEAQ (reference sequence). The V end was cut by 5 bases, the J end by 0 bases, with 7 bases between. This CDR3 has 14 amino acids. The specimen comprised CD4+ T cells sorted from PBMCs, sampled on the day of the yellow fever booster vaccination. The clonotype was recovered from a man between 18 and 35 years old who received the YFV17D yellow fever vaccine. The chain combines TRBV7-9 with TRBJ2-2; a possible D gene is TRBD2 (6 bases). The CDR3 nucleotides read TGTGCCAGCAGCAGCGGGTCGAACACCGGGGAGCTGTTTTTT. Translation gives CASSSGSNTGELFF.